The 30 T cell receptor beta chains below were found in one sample sequenced in a study of siplizumab effects on memory and regulatory T cells. Profiling relied on immunoSEQ multiplex PCR, and the TCRdb table lists in-frame clones only, not all of them. Seen here are about 120,000 clones, 85% to 95% observed once, and the top ten hold over 0.15%. The sequenced material came from non-Treg CD4+ T cells sorted from blood. Source of these receptors: a human donor in good health.

The J gene is TRBJ2-7, the V gene TRBV6-1, with TRBD1 identical over 9 bases. Germline V gene data show CDR1 as MNHNS and CDR2 as SASEGT. The V gene end was trimmed by 6 bases and the J gene end by 3 bases; junction bases not matched to a gene: 9. The CDR3 contains 15 residues. Here the CDR3 reads CASSATLGQGYEQYF. DNA for the CDR3: TGTGCCAGCAGCGCCACACTGGGACAGGGCTACGAGCAGTACTTC.

The chain links TRBV6-1 to TRBJ1-2, with 7 bases fitting TRBD1. CDR3 size: 17 residues. CDR1 is MNHNS, CDR2 SASEGT, per germline. The J segment lost 4 bases and the V segment lost 2 bases, leaving 13 bases of the junction unmatched. The CDR3 sequence: CASSESLSLTGSYGYTF. CDR3 sequence (DNA): TGTGCCAGCAGTGAATCCCTTTCTCTGACAGGGAGCTATGGCTACACCTTC.

The rearrangement joins TRBV28 to TRBJ2-6; D remains unclear. Per the germline V gene, CDR1 is MDHEN and CDR2 is SYDVKM. The length of the CDR3 is 13 residues. V gave up 7 bases and J gave up 5 bases, with 9 bases separating them. CDR3 loop: CASTLARANVLTF. The CDR3 bases are TGTGCCAGCACATTGGCCCGGGCCAACGTCCTGACTTTC.

V and J are TRBV6-5 and TRBJ1-6; D ambiguous. Germline V gene sequence: CDR1 MNHEY, CDR2 SVGAGI. There are 16 residues in the CDR3. The V gene lost 0 bases and the J gene lost 9 bases, with 15 bases spanning the gap. CDR3 region: CASSYSRGIPGSPLHF. The CDR3 DNA sequence: TGTGCCAGCAGTTACTCAAGAGGGATCCCTGGTTCACCCCTCCACTTT.

This clone was observed once. V gene TRBV6-4 combines with J gene TRBJ2-3; D is possibly TRBD1 or TRBD2 (7 bases each). V gave up 3 bases and J gave up 4 bases, with 14 bases separating them. This CDR3 is 15 amino acids long. Germline CDR1 reads MRHNA; CDR2 reads SNTAGT. CDR3 nucleotide sequence: TGTGCCAGCAGTGATCAGGGGGGGCCGGCAGATACGCAGTATTTT. Translating gives CASSDQGGPADTQYF.

The J gene is TRBJ2-1, the V gene TRBV5-1; D remains unclear. V gave up 2 bases and J gave up 6 bases, with 3 bases separating them. The CDR3 is 11 amino acids. CDR1 is SGHRS, CDR2 YFSETQ, per germline. The CDR3 protein is CASSFTNEQFF. The CDR3 DNA reads as TGCGCCAGCAGCTTCACCAATGAGCAGTTCTTC.

The chain carries TRBV7-2 and TRBJ2-5; D gene ambiguous. Trimming pared 1 base from V and 2 bases from J, leaving 5 bases between. Germline V gene data show CDR1 as SGHTA and CDR2 as FQGNSA. CDR3 size: 13 residues. The CDR3: CASSLGLQETQYF. The DNA for the CDR3 is TGTGCCAGCAGCTTAGGCTTACAAGAGACCCAGTACTTC.

The chain carries TRBV9 and TRBJ2-3; possibly TRBD1 or TRBD2 for D (5 bases each). The CDR3 has 14 residues. Per the germline V gene, CDR1 is SGDLS and CDR2 is YYNGEE. The V end lost 4 bases, the J end lost 4 bases, and 13 bases lay between the germline ends. The CDR3 sequence is CASSNRDESDTQYF. The CDR3 DNA sequence: TGTGCCAGCAGCAATCGGGACGAATCAGATACGCAGTATTTT.

V is TRBV7-3 and J is TRBJ2-7; TRBD2 aligns across 10 bases. J gave up 5 bases and V 2 bases, and 6 bases lay outside the gene matches. This CDR3 is built from 15 residues. Looked up from germline, CDR1 is SGHTA and CDR2 is FQGTGA. CDR3 region: CASSLGLAGANEQYF. The CDR3 DNA follows: TGTGCCAGCAGCTTAGGGCTAGCGGGGGCCAACGAGCAGTACTTC.

The rearrangement joins TRBV19 to TRBJ1-5; 9 nucleotides agree with TRBD1. The CDR3 loop spans 13 amino acids. Germline trimming cut 7 bases from V and 5 bases from J; bases unmatched to any gene: 3. CDR1 and CDR2 from the germline V gene are LNHDA and SQIVND (reference sequence). CDR3 sequence: CASMGQGDQPQHF. The DNA for the CDR3 is TGTGCCAGTATGGGACAGGGAGATCAGCCCCAGCATTTT.

The genes are TRBV10-2 and TRBJ2-7; 7 bases align to TRBD2. The CDR3 spans 13 residues. V shed 6 bases, J shed 0 bases, and the junction held 2 bases outside the gene matches. Germline V gene sequence: CDR1 WSHSY, CDR2 SAAADI. CDR3 loop: CASRLAGSYEQYF. The CDR3 DNA reads TGCGCCAGCAGGTTAGCGGGCTCCTACGAGCAGTACTTC.

Only one count was recorded for this clone. Within the sample, other DNA sequences also encode this same CDR3. The rearrangement links TRBV5-1 to TRBJ1-5; D gene uncertain. The CDR3 length is 13 residues. Per germline, CDR1 SGHRS and CDR2 YFSETQ. V was trimmed by 0 bases and J by 0 bases, leaving 1 base between them. The CDR3 sequence: CASSLDSNQPQHF. DNA of the CDR3: TGCGCCAGCAGCTTGGATAGCAATCAGCCCCAGCATTTT.

This clone was counted a few times. This rearrangement joins TRBV19 to TRBJ1-5; maybe TRBD1 (5 bases). V was cut by 9 bases and J by 1 base, with 13 bases left in between. CDR1 and CDR2 from the germline V gene are LNHDA and SQIVND (reference sequence). The CDR3 has 14 residues. This chain's CDR3 is CASGAGQSNQPQHF. The CDR3 DNA reads as TGTGCCAGCGGGGCGGGGCAGAGCAATCAGCCCCAGCATTTT.

The chain has TRBV25-1 and TRBJ1-2; possibly TRBD1 for D (5 bases). Between the trimmed V and J ends, which lost 2 bases and 4 bases, there was a span of 8 bases. The germline V gene has CDR1 MGHDK and CDR2 SYGVNS. CDR3 length: 13 residues. The CDR3 loop reads CASSEVGGYGYTF. CDR3 DNA sequence: TGTGCCAGCAGTGAAGTCGGGGGCTATGGCTACACCTTC.

The gene calls are TRBV25-1 and TRBJ2-7, with D maybe TRBD2 (6 bases). V lost 6 bases, J lost 4 bases, and 10 bases lay in between. CDR3 length: 12 amino acids. Germline assignment: CDR1 MGHDK and CDR2 SYGVNS. The CDR3 DNA reads TGTGCCAGCAGGGGGGGATCTTACGAGCAGTACTTC. Its translation is CASRGGSYEQYF.

The rearrangement joins TRBV4-2 to TRBJ2-5; 14 bases map to TRBD2. The CDR3 consists of 16 residues. CDR1 is LGHNA and CDR2 is YNFKEQ in the germline V gene. V dropped 3 bases and J dropped 4; count of bases not matched to a gene: 4. The CDR3 loop reads CASSQATSGGAETQYF. CDR3 coding DNA: TGTGCCAGCAGCCAGGCGACTAGCGGGGGGGCAGAGACCCAGTACTTC.

The chain is built from TRBV30 and TRBJ2-3, with TRBD2 as a possible D gene (6 bases). This CDR3 contains 14 residues. Germline CDR1 is GTSNPN and CDR2 is SVGIG (reference sequence). Trimming left V 0 bases short and J 6 bases short, with 13 bases between. Here the CDR3 DNA reads TGTGCCTGGAGTGTACTGGGGGGTTTGGATACGCAGTATTTT. Amino acids: CAWSVLGGLDTQYF. Complete variable domain (other parts from reference TRBV30 and TRBJ2-3): SQTIHQWPATLVQPVGSPLSLECTVEGTSNPNLYWYRQAAGRGLQLLFYSVGIGQISSEVPQNLSASRPQDRQFILSSKKLLLSDSGFYLCAWSVLGGLDTQYFGPGTRLTVL.

J is TRBJ2-3 and V is TRBV11-2; D not resolved. The CDR3 is 14 residues long. In germline, CDR1 is SGHAT, CDR2 FQNNGV. In DNA form, the CDR3 reads TGTGCGTCAAGCCTAGGTATGATCGCAGATACGCAGTATTTT. Amino acid sequence: CASSLGMIADTQYF.

The genes are TRBV5-5 and TRBJ1-2; the match to TRBD1 covers 7 bases. The CDR3 length is 14 residues. CDR1 is SGHKS and CDR2 is YYEKEE in the germline V gene (reference sequence). Losses at the gene ends were 6 bases for V and 0 bases for J; bases not matched to a gene: 5. The CDR3 here is CASNAGTANYGYTF. CDR3 sequence (DNA): TGTGCCAGCAACGCAGGGACAGCTAACTATGGCTACACCTTC. Drawing the rest from reference TRBV5-5 and TRBJ1-2, the complete variable domain is DAGVTQSPTHLIKTRGQQVTLRCSPISGHKSVSWYQQVLGQGPQFIFQYYEKEERGRGNFPDRFSARQFPNYSSELNVNALLLGDSALYLCASNAGTANYGYTFGSGTRLTVV.

CDR3 DNA sequence: TGTGCCATCAGGGGACAGGGTAACACCGGGGAGCTGTTTTTT. Its translation is CAIRGQGNTGELFF. The genes are TRBV10-3 and TRBJ2-2; TRBD1 agrees at 9 bases. The CDR3 is made up of 14 amino acids. V gave up 6 bases and J gave up 2 bases; unmatched junction bases: 1. Germline V gives CDR1 ENHRY, CDR2 SYGVKD.

The chain joins TRBV5-4 to TRBJ2-2, with a tentative D call TRBD1 (6 bases). Germline CDR1 reads SGHNT; CDR2 reads YYREEE (reference sequence). V lost 6 bases to trimming and J lost 0 bases, with 15 bases between them. The CDR3 extends over 16 amino acids. Here the CDR3 reads CASNPQGFANTGELFF. CDR3 nucleotide sequence: TGTGCCAGCAACCCACAGGGCTTCGCGAACACCGGGGAGCTGTTTTTT.

The genes are TRBV5-4 and TRBJ2-2; weak D call: TRBD2 (6 bases). The ends were cut back, 4 bases at V and 1 base at J, with 11 bases in the middle. This CDR3 is 15 amino acids long. CDR1 and CDR2 from the germline V gene are SGHNT and YYREEE (reference sequence). The CDR3: CASSTPGRNTGELFF. The CDR3 DNA sequence: TGTGCCAGCAGCACCCCCGGGAGGAACACCGGGGAGCTGTTTTTT.

The genes are TRBV7-9 and TRBJ1-1; no reliable D call. Germline loops: CDR1 SEHNR, CDR2 FQNEAQ (reference sequence). Trimming stripped 2 bases from V and 1 base from J, with 5 bases between. CDR3 length equals 13 residues. The CDR3: CASSLTENTEAFF. For the CDR3, the DNA is TGTGCCAGCAGCTTAACCGAGAACACTGAAGCTTTCTTT.

The chain joins TRBV7-9 to TRBJ1-2; D not resolved. V lost 1 base and J lost 4, with 7 bases in between. The CDR3 extends over 13 amino acids. Germline V lookup: CDR1 SEHNR, CDR2 FQNEAQ (reference sequence). CDR3 nucleotide sequence: TGTGCCAGCAGCTTAGAACAGCTCTATGGCTACACCTTC. Translation: CASSLEQLYGYTF.

CDR3 region: CASSLGGWDGYTF. The CDR3 DNA reads TGTGCCAGCAGCTTAGGGGGGTGGGATGGCTACACCTTC. The rearrangement uses TRBV7-2 and TRBJ1-2; TRBD1 is a possible D gene (5 bases). The length of the CDR3 is 13 residues. V was clipped by 1 base and J by 6 bases, with 9 bases between them. Germline assignment: CDR1 SGHTA and CDR2 FQGNSA.

This clone was counted a single time. The gene calls are TRBV18 and TRBJ1-1, with D possibly being TRBD1 (5 bases). V dropped 1 base and J dropped 1 base, with 10 bases sitting between them. CDR1 and CDR2 (germline): KGHSH, LQKENI. CDR3 length: 15 residues. In nucleotides, the CDR3 is TGTGCCAGCTCACCACGGGGCAGGACGAACACTGAAGCTTTCTTT. Translation gives CASSPRGRTNTEAFF.

CDR3 in amino acids: CASSFDIYEQYF. The CDR3 bases are TGCGCCAGCAGCTTTGACATCTACGAGCAGTACTTC. The chain couples TRBV5-1 to TRBJ2-7; no reliable D call. The V gene's germline CDR1 is SGHRS and CDR2 YFSETQ. CDR3 length equals 12 residues. The V end was cut by 2 bases, the J end by 3 bases, with 6 bases between.

This sequence joins TRBV19 and TRBJ1-6; 8 bases agree with TRBD1. CDR1 is LNHDA and CDR2 is SQIVND in the germline V gene (reference sequence). CDR3 size: 14 residues. V gave up 5 bases and J gave up 9 bases; unmatched junction bases: 6. Here the CDR3 reads CASSSQGGGSPLHF. As DNA, the CDR3 is TGTGCCAGTAGTTCACAGGGGGGGGGTTCACCCCTCCACTTT.

V gene TRBV2 combines with J gene TRBJ1-2, with 8 bases identical to TRBD1. Germline V gene data show CDR1 as SNHLY and CDR2 as FYNNEI. V trimming: 6 bases; J trimming: 6 bases; junction bases outside the gene matches: 6. The CDR3 consists of 13 residues. CDR3 region: CASRAQGVHGYTF. CDR3 DNA: TGTGCCAGCAGGGCACAGGGGGTTCATGGCTACACCTTC.

The rearrangement links TRBV19 to TRBJ2-2; D gene uncertain. V was clipped by 10 bases and J by 2 bases, with 11 bases between them. The germline gives CDR1 LNHDA, CDR2 SQIVND (reference sequence). This CDR3 spans 13 amino acids. The CDR3 coding sequence is TGTGCCACCCCCGACATTAACACCGGGGAGCTGTTTTTT. Protein product: CATPDINTGELFF.